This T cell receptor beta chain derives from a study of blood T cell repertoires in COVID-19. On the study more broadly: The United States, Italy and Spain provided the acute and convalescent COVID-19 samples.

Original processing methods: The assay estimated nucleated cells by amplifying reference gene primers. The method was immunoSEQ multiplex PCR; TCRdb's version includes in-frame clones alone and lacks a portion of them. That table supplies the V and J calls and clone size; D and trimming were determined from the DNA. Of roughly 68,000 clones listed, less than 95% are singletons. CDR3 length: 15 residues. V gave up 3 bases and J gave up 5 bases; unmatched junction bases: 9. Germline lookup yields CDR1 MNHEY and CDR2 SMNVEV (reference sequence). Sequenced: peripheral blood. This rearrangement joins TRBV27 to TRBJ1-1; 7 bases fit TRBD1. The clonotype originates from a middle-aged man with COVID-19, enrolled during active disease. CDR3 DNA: TGTGCCAGCAGTTTGTCCCACAGGGGAAGAACTGAAGCTTTCTTT. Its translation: CASSLSHRGRTEAFF.